The source of this TCR beta chain is a study of CD8 T cells in Susac syndrome. Random-hexamer reverse transcription was applied to roughly 0.5 to 1 ug RNA. MiXCR, run by TCRdb on the immunoSEQ multiplex PCR reads, gives a single entry per CDR3 protein. The sample records fewer than 350,000 distinct CDR3 sequences, approximately 85% being singletons. Blood CD8+ and CD4+ T cells underwent high-throughput TCR beta sequencing. Trimming stripped 0 bases from V and 6 bases from J, with 15 bases between. The CDR3 loop spans 15 amino acids. Germline CDR1 is MNHEY and CDR2 is SVGAGI. V is TRBV6-5 and J is TRBJ2-7; D may be TRBD1 (6 bases). The receptor comes from a human donor with multiple sclerosis. The sample taken for sequencing was CD8+ T cells from PBMCs. CDR3 amino acids: CASSYSGRGQSEQYF. CDR3 DNA: TGTGCCAGCAGTTACTCGGGTCGCGGACAGAGCGAGCAGTACTTC.